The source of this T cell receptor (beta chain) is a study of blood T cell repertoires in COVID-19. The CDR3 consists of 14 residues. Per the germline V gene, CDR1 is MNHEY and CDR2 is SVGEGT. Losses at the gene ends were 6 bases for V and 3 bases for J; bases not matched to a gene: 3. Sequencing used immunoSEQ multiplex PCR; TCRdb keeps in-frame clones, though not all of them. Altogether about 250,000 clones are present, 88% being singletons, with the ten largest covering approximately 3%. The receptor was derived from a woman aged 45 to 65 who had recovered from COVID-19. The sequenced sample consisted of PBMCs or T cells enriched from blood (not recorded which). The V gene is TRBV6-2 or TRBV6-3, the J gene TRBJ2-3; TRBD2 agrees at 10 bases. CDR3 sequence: CASSQGLATDTQYF. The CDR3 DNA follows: TGTGCCAGCAGCCAGGGACTAGCGACAGATACGCAGTATTTT.